This TCR beta chain was retrieved from a study of T-cell memory formation after mild COVID-19. From 5'RACE with constant-segment primers came TCR alpha and TCR beta cDNA libraries that carried sample barcodes and UMIs. TCRdb processed the 5' RACE reads anew with MiXCR; each CDR3 protein has one entry. Here the sample spans 300,000 to 350,000 distinct CDR3 sequences, roughly an eighth being singletons. Trimming removed 4 bases at V and 4 bases at J, with 8 bases between. The CDR3 length is 12 residues. The germline V gene encodes CDR1 SGHAT and CDR2 FQNNGV. Sequencing was performed on PBMCs or a T cell subset sorted from them (not recorded which). The rearrangement joins TRBV11-2 to TRBJ2-7; unclear D gene. The TCR was taken from a man younger than 30 who had mild COVID-19 (a few samples of this study predate the infection). Cell type and time point are not known. In DNA form, the CDR3 reads TGTGCCAGCAGCTCGACGTTATACGAGCAGTACGTC. It encodes CASSSTLYEQYV.